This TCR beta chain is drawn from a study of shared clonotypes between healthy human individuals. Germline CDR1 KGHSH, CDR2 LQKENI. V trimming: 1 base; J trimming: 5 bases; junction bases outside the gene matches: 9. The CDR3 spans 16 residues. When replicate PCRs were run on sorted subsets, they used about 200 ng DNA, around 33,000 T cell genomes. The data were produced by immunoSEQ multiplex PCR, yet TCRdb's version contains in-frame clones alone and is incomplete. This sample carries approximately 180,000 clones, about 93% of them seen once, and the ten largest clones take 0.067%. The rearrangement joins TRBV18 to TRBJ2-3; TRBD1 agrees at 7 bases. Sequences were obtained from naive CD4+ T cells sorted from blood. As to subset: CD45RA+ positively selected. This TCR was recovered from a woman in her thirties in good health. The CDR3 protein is CASSPQQGSWGDTQYF. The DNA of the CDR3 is TGTGCCAGCTCACCACAACAGGGGAGCTGGGGAGATACGCAGTATTTT.